These 9 T cell receptor beta chains were sequenced from one sample in a study of blood T cells in healthy people across ages. Primed by a sample-barcoded 5' primer and a J-beta primer mix, a second PCR proceeded for roughly 7 to 12 cycles. TCRdb ran MiXCR on the 5' RACE reads and lists one entry per CDR3 protein. The repertoire holds around 800,000 distinct CDR3 sequences, with around half as singletons. Sequences were obtained from blood. These TCRs come from a man older than 75 in good health.

The genes are TRBV10-3 and TRBJ2-3, with no clear D. The CDR3 extends over 15 amino acids. Trimming took 2 bases from V and 4 from J, leaving 13 bases between them. Looked up from germline, CDR1 is ENHRY and CDR2 is SYGVKD. The DNA for the CDR3 is TGTGCCATCAGTGAGGGACCCCAAGGCGCAGATACGCAGTATTTT. As protein: CAISEGPQGADTQYF.

A few counts support this clonotype. The V gene is TRBV12-3 or TRBV12-4, the J gene TRBJ2-3; TRBD2 matches at 7 bases. V was clipped by 3 bases and J by 6 bases; unmatched bases: 3. CDR3 length: 13 residues. In DNA, the CDR3 is TGTGCCAGCAGTTTTGGGGAGGGGGATACGCAGTATTTT. Its protein is CASSFGEGDTQYF.

As for this clonotype: Since a much larger clone is just one base distant, this may be a read error. The chain uses TRBV6-6 and TRBJ2-4; D is perhaps TRBD2 (5 bases). Germline CDR1 reads MNHNY; CDR2 reads SVGAGI (reference sequence). The germline V and J ends were trimmed by 3 bases and 7 bases, with 16 bases remaining between them. The CDR3 length is 15 residues. The CDR3 DNA sequence: TGTGCCAGCAGTTATCCGGCTAGCCCTAGGAACATTCAGTACTTC. It yields the protein CASSYPASPRNIQYF.

This chain joins TRBV29-1 and TRBJ2-3, with 8 bases aligning to TRBD2. The CDR3 is 15 amino acids. Germline trimming cut 6 bases from V and 0 bases from J; bases unmatched to any gene: 8. CDR1 and CDR2 from the germline V gene are SQVTM and ANQGSEA. The CDR3 reads CSVTPTSVSTDTQYF. The CDR3 coding sequence is TGCAGCGTCACCCCGACTAGCGTGAGCACAGATACGCAGTATTTT.

The rearrangement joins TRBV15 to TRBJ2-5; D is perhaps TRBD1 (5 bases). The CDR3 totals 15 residues. V was clipped by 5 bases and J by 2 bases, with 15 bases between them. Germline V gene data show CDR1 as LNHNV and CDR2 as YYDKDF (reference sequence). CDR3 in DNA: TGTGCCACCAGCGTGGGGCAGGGAACACAAGAGACCCAGTACTTC. It specifies CATSVGQGTQETQYF.

V gene TRBV5-4 combines with J gene TRBJ1-4, with 9 positions matching TRBD1. The CDR3 runs to 14 residues. Germline V CDR1 and CDR2: SGHNT, YYREEE (reference sequence). After removal of 4 bases from V and 8 bases from J, the junction contained 6 bases not matched to a gene. The CDR3 protein is CASSRTGEGEKLFF. Here the CDR3 DNA reads TGTGCCAGCAGCCGGACAGGGGAGGGAGAAAAACTGTTTTTT. The full variable domain, with the rest looked up from reference TRBV5-4 and TRBJ1-4, is ETGVTQSPTHLIKTRGQQVTLRCSSQSGHNTVSWYQQALGQGPQFIFQYYREEENGRGNFPPRFSGLQFPNYSSELNVNALELDDSALYLCASSRTGEGEKLFFGSGTQLSVL.

This clonotype has ten or more counts. The genes are TRBV5-1 and TRBJ1-2, with 7 bases lining up with TRBD1. Germline CDR1 and CDR2: SGHRS and YFSETQ. The CDR3 loop spans 15 amino acids. Germline trimming cut 0 bases from V and 4 bases from J; bases unmatched to any gene: 6. Here the CDR3 DNA reads TGCGCCAGCAGCTTGGGCTCGACAGGGAGCTATGGCTACACCTTC. It encodes CASSLGSTGSYGYTF. Full variable domain (outside the CDR3, taken from reference TRBV5-1 and TRBJ1-2): KAGVTQTPRYLIKTRGQQVTLSCSPISGHRSVSWYQQTPGQGLQFLFEYFSETQRNKGNFPGRFSGRQFSNSRSEMNVSTLELGDSALYLCASSLGSTGSYGYTFGSGTRLTVV.

This chain links TRBV7-2 with TRBJ1-1; 8 bases line up with TRBD1. CDR1 and CDR2 from the germline V gene are SGHTA and FQGNSA. Trimming cost V 4 bases and J 3 bases; bases outside gene matches: 4. The CDR3 sequence is 14 residues long. This CDR3 is CASSSPTGDTEAFF. The DNA of the CDR3 is TGTGCCAGCAGCTCGCCGACAGGGGACACTGAAGCTTTCTTT.

The chain carries TRBV9 and TRBJ2-1; TRBD1 or TRBD2 may be the D gene (5 bases each). This CDR3 has 17 residues. Germline V CDR1 and CDR2: SGDLS, YYNGEE. The V gene lost 4 bases and the J gene lost 0 bases, with 17 bases spanning the gap. The CDR3 sequence: CASSRYGTPSSYNEQFF. DNA of the CDR3: TGTGCCAGCAGCAGATACGGGACCCCGAGCTCCTACAATGAGCAGTTCTTC.